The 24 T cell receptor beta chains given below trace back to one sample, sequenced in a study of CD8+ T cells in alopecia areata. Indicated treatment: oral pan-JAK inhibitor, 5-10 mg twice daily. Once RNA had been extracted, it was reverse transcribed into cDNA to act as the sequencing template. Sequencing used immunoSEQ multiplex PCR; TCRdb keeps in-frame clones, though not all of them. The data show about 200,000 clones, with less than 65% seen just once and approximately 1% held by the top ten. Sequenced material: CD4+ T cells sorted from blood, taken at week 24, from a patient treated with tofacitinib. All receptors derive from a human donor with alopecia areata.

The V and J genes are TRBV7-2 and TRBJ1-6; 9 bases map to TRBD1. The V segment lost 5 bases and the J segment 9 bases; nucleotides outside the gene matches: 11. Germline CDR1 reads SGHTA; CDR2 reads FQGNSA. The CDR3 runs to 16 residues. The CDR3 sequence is CASSAQGASSGSPLHF. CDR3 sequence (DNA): TGTGCCAGCAGCGCACAGGGGGCTTCTAGTGGTTCACCCCTCCACTTT. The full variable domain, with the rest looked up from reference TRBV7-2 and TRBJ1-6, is GAGVSQSPSNKVTEKGKDVELRCDPISGHTALYWYRQSLGQGLEFLIYFQGNSAPDKSGLPSDRFSAERTGGSVSTLTIQRTQQEDSAVYLCASSAQGASSGSPLHFGNGTRLTVT.

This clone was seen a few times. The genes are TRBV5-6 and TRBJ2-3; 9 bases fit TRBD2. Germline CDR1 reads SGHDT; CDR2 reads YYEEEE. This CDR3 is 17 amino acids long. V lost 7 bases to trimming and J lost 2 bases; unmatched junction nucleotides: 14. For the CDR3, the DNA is TGTGCCAGCCGTGGCTCAGGACTAGCGAAATACACAGATACGCAGTATTTT. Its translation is CASRGSGLAKYTDTQYF.

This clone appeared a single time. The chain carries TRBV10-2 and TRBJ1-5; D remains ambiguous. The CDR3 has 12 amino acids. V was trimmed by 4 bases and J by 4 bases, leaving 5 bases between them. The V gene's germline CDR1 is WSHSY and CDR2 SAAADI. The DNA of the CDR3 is TGCGCCAGCAGTGCGGGGAATCAGCCCCAGCATTTT. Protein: CASSAGNQPQHF.

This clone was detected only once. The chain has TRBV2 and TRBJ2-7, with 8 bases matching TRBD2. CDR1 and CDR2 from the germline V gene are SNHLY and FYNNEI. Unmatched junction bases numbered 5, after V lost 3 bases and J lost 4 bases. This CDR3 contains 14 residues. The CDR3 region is CASSEEAGAYEQYF. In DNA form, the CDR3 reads TGTGCCAGCAGTGAGGAAGCGGGGGCGTACGAGCAGTACTTC.

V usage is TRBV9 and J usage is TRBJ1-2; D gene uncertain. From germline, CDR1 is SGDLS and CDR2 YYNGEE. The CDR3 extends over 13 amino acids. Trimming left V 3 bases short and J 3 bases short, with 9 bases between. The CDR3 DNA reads TGTGCCAGCAGCGAGCCGGGAGACTATGGCTACACCTTC. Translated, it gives CASSEPGDYGYTF.

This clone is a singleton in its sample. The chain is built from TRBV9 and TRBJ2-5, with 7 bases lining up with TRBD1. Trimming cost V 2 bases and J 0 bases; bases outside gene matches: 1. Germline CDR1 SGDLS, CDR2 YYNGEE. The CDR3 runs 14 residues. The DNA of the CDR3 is TGTGCCAGCAGCGTGACAGGGAACCAAGAGACCCAGTACTTC. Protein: CASSVTGNQETQYF. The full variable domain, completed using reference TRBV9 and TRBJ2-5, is DSGVTQTPKHLITATGQRVTLRCSPRSGDLSVYWYQQSLDQGLQFLIQYYNGEERAKGNILERFSAQQFPDLHSELNLSSLELGDSALYFCASSVTGNQETQYFGPGTRLLVL.

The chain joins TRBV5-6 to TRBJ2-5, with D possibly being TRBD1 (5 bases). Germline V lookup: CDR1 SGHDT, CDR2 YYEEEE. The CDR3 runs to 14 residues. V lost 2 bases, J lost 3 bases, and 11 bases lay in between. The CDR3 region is CASSFVGREETQYF. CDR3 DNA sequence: TGTGCCAGCAGCTTTGTTGGCAGGGAAGAGACCCAGTACTTC.

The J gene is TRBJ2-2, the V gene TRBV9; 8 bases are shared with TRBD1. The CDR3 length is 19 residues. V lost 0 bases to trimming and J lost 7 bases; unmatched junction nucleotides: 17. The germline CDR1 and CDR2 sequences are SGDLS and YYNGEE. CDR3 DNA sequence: TGTGCCAGCAGCGTAGTTCCCAGACCAAGCAGGGGGCGCGGCGGGGAGCTGTTTTTT. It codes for CASSVVPRPSRGRGGELFF.

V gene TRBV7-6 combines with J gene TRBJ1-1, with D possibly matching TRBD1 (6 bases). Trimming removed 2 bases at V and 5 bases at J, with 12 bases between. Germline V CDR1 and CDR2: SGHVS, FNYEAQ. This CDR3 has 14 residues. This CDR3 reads CASSLQGSGTEAFF. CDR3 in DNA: TGTGCCAGCAGCTTACAGGGGTCGGGAACTGAAGCTTTCTTT.

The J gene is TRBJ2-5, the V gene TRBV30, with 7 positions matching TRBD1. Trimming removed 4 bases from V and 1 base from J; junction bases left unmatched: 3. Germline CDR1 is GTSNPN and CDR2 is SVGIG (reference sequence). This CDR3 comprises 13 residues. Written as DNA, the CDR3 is TGTGCCTGGACTAGACAGGGCCAAGAGACCCAGTACTTC. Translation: CAWTRQGQETQYF.

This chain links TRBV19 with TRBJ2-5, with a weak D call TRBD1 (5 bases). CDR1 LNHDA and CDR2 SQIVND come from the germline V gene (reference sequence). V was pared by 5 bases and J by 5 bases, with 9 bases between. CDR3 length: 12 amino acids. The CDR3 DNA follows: TGTGCCAGTAGTGCGGCAGGGGAGACCCAGTACTTC. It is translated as CASSAAGETQYF.

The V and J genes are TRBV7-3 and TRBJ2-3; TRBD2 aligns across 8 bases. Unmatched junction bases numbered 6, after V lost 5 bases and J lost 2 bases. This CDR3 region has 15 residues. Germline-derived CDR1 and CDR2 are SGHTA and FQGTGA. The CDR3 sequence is CASSQAGAYTDTQYF. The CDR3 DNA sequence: TGTGCCAGCAGCCAAGCGGGGGCTTACACAGATACGCAGTATTTT.

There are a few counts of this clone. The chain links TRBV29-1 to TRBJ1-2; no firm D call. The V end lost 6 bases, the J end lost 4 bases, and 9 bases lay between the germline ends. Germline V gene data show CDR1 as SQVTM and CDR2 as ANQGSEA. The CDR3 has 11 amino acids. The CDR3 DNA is TGCAGCGTCCAGAGGGCCTATGGCTACACCTTC. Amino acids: CSVQRAYGYTF.

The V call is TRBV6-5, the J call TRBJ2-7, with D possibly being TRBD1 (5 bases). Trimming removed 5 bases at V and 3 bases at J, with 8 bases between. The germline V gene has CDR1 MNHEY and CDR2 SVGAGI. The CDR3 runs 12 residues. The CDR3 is CASSERGYEQYF. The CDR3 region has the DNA TGTGCCAGCAGTGAAAGGGGCTACGAGCAGTACTTC.

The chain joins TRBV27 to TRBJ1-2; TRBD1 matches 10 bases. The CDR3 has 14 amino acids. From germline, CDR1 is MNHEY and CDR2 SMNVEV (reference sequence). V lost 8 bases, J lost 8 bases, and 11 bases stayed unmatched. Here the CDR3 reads CASGTPRDRGGYTF. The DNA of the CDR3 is TGTGCCAGCGGAACCCCGAGGGACAGGGGAGGCTACACCTTC.

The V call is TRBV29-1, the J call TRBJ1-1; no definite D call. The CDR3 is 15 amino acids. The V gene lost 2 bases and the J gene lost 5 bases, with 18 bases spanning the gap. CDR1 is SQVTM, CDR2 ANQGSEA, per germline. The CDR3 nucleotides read TGCAGCGTTGAAATCCCCCCGGGAGGGAGGACTGAAGCTTTCTTT. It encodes CSVEIPPGGRTEAFF.

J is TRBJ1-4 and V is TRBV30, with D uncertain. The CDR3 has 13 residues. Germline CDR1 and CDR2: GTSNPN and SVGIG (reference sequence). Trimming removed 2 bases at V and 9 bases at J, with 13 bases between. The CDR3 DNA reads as TGTGCCTGGAGTAAAATGGCGGCTCAAAAACTGTTTTTT. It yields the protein CAWSKMAAQKLFF.

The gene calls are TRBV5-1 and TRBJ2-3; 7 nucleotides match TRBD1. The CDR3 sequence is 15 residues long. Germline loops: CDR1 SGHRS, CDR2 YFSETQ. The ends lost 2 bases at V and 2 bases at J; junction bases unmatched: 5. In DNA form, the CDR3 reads TGCGCCAGCAGCTTACAGGGGATCAACACAGATACGCAGTATTTT. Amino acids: CASSLQGINTDTQYF.

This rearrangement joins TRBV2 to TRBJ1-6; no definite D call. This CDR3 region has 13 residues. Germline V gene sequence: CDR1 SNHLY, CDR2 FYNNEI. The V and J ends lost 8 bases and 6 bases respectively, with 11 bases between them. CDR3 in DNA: TGTGCCAGCGGAACAACTAGTAATTCACCCCTCCACTTT. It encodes CASGTTSNSPLHF.

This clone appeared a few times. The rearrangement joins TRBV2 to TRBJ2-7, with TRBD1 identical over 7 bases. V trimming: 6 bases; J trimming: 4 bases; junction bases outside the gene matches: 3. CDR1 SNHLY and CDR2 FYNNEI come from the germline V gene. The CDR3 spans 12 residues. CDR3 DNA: TGTGCCAGCAGGACAGGGTTGTACGAGCAGTACTTC. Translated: CASRTGLYEQYF.

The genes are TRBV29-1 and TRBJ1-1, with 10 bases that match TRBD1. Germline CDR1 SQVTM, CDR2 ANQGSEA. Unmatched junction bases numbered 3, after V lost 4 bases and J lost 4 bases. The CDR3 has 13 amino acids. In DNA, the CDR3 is TGCAGCGTTGGGGGACAGGGGCTCACTGAAGCTTTCTTT. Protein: CSVGGQGLTEAFF.

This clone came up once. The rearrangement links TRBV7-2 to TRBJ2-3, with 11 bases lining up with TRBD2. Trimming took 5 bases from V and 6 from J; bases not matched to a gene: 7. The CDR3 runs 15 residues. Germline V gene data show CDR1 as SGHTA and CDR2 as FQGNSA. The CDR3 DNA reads TGTGCCAGCAGCCTTAGCGGGGGGGCCGTGGATACGCAGTATTTT. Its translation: CASSLSGGAVDTQYF.

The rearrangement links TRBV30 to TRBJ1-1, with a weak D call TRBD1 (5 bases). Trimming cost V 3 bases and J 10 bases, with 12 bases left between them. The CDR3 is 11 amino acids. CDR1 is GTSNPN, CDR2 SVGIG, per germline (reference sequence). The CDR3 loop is CAWSEGAIAFF. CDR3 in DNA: TGTGCCTGGAGCGAAGGGGCGATAGCTTTCTTT.

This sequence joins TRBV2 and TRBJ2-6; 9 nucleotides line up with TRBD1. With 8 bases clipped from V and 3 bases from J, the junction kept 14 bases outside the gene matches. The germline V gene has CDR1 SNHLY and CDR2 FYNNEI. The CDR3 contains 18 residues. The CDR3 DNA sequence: TGTGCCAGCCGAACCTTCCGGACAGGGGAAAATGGGGCCAACGTCCTGACTTTC. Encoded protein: CASRTFRTGENGANVLTF.